Given below is one T cell receptor beta chain in context. The sample originates from a study of blood T cell repertoires in COVID-19. Study overall: The United States, Italy and Spain were the sources of the acute and convalescent COVID-19 samples. T cells, B-cell-depleted T cells, or PBMCs supplied cDNA or gDNA.

Original analysis: Reference gene primer amplification yielded estimated nucleated cell counts. Produced via immunoSEQ multiplex PCR; TCRdb's table is partial and in-frame only. Clonal size and the V and J genes are those of that table, whereas D and trimming came from the DNA. The sample contains 200,000 to 250,000 clones, 82% of which appear only once. The CDR3 has 15 residues. CDR1 KGHSH and CDR2 LQKENI come from the germline V gene. The V and J ends lost 4 bases and 0 bases respectively, with 13 bases between them. The source of this sequence is a woman in her forties with acute or convalescent COVID-19. The chain joins TRBV18 to TRBJ2-7, with D uncertain. Sequenced sample: peripheral blood. The CDR3 is CASSLFQQSSYEQYF. CDR3 coding DNA: TGTGCCAGCTCACTTTTCCAACAAAGCTCCTACGAGCAGTACTTC.